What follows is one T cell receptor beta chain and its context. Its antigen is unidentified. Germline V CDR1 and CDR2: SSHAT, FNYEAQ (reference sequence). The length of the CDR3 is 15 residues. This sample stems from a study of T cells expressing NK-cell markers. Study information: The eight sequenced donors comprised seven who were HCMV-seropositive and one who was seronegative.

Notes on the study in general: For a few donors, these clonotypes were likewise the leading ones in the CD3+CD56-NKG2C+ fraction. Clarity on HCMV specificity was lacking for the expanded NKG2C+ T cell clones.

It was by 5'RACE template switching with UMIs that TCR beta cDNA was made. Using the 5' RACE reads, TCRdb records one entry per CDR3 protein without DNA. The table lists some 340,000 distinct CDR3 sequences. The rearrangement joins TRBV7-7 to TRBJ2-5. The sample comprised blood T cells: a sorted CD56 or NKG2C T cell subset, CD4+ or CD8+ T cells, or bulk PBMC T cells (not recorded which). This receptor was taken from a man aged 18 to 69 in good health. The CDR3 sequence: CASSYQNGLLETQYF.